Below, one T cell receptor beta chain is given with its context. Its antigen is not identified. This sample was included in a study of shared clonotypes between healthy human individuals. The table came from immunoSEQ multiplex PCR; TCRdb's copy has only in-frame clones and leaves some out. The repertoire holds about 2.3 million clones, with about 92% as singletons. Study outcomes and limitations: Around 4.7% was the fraction of naive CD4 clonotypes found shared across four donors.

V was shortened by 4 bases and J by 1 base, with 10 bases between the two germline ends. Germline CDR1 and CDR2: MDHEN and SYDVKM. CDR3 length: 14 amino acids. The sequence was obtained from a young man in good health. Some clones in this sample may be carry-over from other donors' samples. J is TRBJ1-1 and V is TRBV28, with a possible D match to TRBD1 (6 bases). The sample taken for sequencing was naive CD4+ T cells from PBMCs. This sample's subset: CD45RA+ positively selected. CDR3 amino acids: CASSYIGGNTEAFF. CDR3 DNA sequence: TGTGCCAGCAGTTATATAGGGGGGAACACTGAAGCTTTCTTT.